This T cell receptor (beta chain) was documented in a study of blood T cells in healthy people across ages. Regarding the study as a whole: More naive CD4+ cells and higher diversity marked long-lived donors relative to aged donors. TCR beta diversity correlated strongly with naive T cell percentage.

Primed by a sample-barcoded 5' primer and a J-beta primer mix, a second PCR proceeded for 7 to 11 cycles. Each cDNA molecule was tagged by a template-switch adaptor that had 12 random nucleotides. TCRdb re-analysed the 5' RACE reads in MiXCR, keeping a single row per CDR3 protein. This sample has about 780,000 distinct CDR3 sequences; about a quarter occur once, and the top ten carry under 3%. With regard to this clonotype: The antigen is undetermined.

The CDR3 covers 12 residues. V was pared by 1 base and J by 10 bases, with 8 bases between. CDR1 and CDR2 from the germline V gene are SGHRS and YFSETQ. Another study also made use of these data, one on T cells of mothers and their children.

The chain uses TRBV5-1 and TRBJ1-4, with no clear D. Source material: blood. This TCR was sampled from a boy between 10 and 17 years old in good health. This chain's CDR3 is CASSLPSAKLFF. The CDR3 nucleotides are TGCGCCAGCAGCTTGCCGTCTGCAAAACTGTTTTTT. Variable domain in full (rest from reference TRBV5-1 and TRBJ1-4): KAGVTQTPRYLIKTRGQQVTLSCSPISGHRSVSWYQQTPGQGLQFLFEYFSETQRNKGNFPGRFSGRQFSNSRSEMNVSTLELGDSALYLCASSLPSAKLFFGSGTQLSVL.